Below, one TCR beta chain is given with its context. Its antigen is undetermined. TCRdb independently ran MiXCR on the 5' RACE reads; one entry per CDR3 protein. This table has around 440,000 distinct CDR3 sequences, 15% to 20% appearing once. This sample is part of a study of T-cell memory formation after mild COVID-19. Findings of the study overall: Within pre-infection memory, some responding clones were found, suggesting cross-reactive memory joined.

This clonotype originated in an adult woman who had mild COVID-19 (a few samples of this study predate the infection). Cell type and time point are not known. Sequencing was performed on PBMCs or a T cell subset sorted from them (not recorded which).

CDR3 nucleotides: TGTGCCAGCAGCTTACCCAGGACAGGGAATTCCGGGGAGCTGTTTTTT. This codes for CASSLPRTGNSGELFF. The chain is built from TRBV7-2 and TRBJ2-2; TRBD1 agrees at 8 bases. V dropped 2 bases and J dropped 6; count of bases not matched to a gene: 8. Germline V gene data show CDR1 as SGHTA and CDR2 as FQGNSA. The length of the CDR3 is 16 residues. The whole variable domain, filled in from reference TRBV7-2 and TRBJ2-2, reads GAGVSQSPSNKVTEKGKDVELRCDPISGHTALYWYRQSLGQGLEFLIYFQGNSAPDKSGLPSDRFSAERTGGSVSTLTIQRTQQEDSAVYLCASSLPRTGNSGELFFGEGSRLTVL.